Described below is a single T cell receptor beta chain sequence and its context. The entry originates in a study of blood T cell repertoires in COVID-19. Study in general: Both acute and convalescent COVID-19 samples were obtained from the United States, Italy and Spain. Sample material is recorded as cDNA or gDNA derived from T cells, B-cell-depleted T cells, or PBMCs.

The CDR3 totals 12 residues. The V gene lost 3 bases and the J gene lost 4 bases, with 5 bases spanning the gap. Methods used by the authors: Reference gene primer amplification yielded estimated nucleated cell counts. Some clones are missing from TCRdb's copy, which holds only in-frame ones; the method was immunoSEQ multiplex PCR. Clonal size and the V and J genes are those of that table, whereas D and trimming came from the DNA. In the table there are 90,000 to 150,000 clones, roughly 90% of which are singletons. The V gene is TRBV12-3 or TRBV12-4, the J gene TRBJ2-3; D call uncertain. The origin of this receptor is a human donor in a cohort sampled during active COVID-19. Sequences were obtained from peripheral blood. The DNA for the CDR3 is TGTGCCAGCAGTTTCTTTTCAGATACGCAGTATTTT. Protein sequence: CASSFFSDTQYF.